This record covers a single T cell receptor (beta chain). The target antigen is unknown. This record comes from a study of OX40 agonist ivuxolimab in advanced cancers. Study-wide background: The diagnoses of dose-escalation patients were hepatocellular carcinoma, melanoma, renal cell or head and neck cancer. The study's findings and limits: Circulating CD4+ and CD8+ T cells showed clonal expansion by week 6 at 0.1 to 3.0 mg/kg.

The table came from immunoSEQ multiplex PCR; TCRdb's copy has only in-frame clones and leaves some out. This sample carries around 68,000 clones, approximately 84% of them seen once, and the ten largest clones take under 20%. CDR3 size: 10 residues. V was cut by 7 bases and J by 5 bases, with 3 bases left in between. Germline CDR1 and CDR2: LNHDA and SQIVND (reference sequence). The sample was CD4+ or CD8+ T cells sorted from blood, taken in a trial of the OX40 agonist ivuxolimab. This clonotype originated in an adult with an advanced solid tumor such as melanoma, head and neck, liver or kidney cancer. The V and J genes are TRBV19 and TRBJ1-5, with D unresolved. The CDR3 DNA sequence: TGTGCCAGTAATGATCAGCCCCAGCATTTT. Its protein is CASNDQPQHF.